This T cell receptor beta chain appears in the sequencing data of a study of vaccination effects on CD4 cells after COVID-19. Overall study context: Samples gathered post-vaccine arrived a median of 72 days past the second dose.

The method was immunoSEQ multiplex PCR; TCRdb's version includes in-frame clones alone and lacks a portion of them. Found here are roughly 70,000 clones, about 80% of them singletons; the top ten hold 0.9% to 1%. Trimming at V came to 5 bases and at J to 5 bases, leaving 7 bases not matched to a gene. Germline V gene sequence: CDR1 LNHDA, CDR2 SQIVND (reference sequence). This CDR3 is 14 amino acids long. Findings and limits, study-wide: Researchers report that only 1 of 255 vaccine-induced clones in healthy vaccinees cross-reacted with common cold coronaviruses. In the late period after vaccination, infection- and vaccine-induced clones contracted markedly.

Before sequencing, viral peptide pools were used by the ViraFEST assay to expand antigen-specific CD4+ T cells. Scientists isolated CD4+ T cells after a roughly 9-day culture period ended. The cohort was immunized with two doses of either the BNT162b2 or mRNA-1273 vaccine. Peptides at around 10 ug/ml and IL-2 at 9.5 to 10 IU/ml were added to more than 1.5 million PBMC per well. Comments on this clone: The antigen is not known.

The sample here was CD4+ T cells from PBMCs cultured with HCoV-OC43 spike peptides, taken after COVID-19 vaccination. Subset given: HCoV-OC43 spike overlapping peptide pool stimulation. The clonotype comes from a human donor who received a COVID-19 vaccine. J is TRBJ2-3 and V is TRBV19; TRBD1 aligns across 7 bases. CDR3 protein: CASSPTRQGDTQYF. CDR3 sequence (DNA): TGTGCCAGTAGTCCCACACGACAGGGAGATACGCAGTATTTT.